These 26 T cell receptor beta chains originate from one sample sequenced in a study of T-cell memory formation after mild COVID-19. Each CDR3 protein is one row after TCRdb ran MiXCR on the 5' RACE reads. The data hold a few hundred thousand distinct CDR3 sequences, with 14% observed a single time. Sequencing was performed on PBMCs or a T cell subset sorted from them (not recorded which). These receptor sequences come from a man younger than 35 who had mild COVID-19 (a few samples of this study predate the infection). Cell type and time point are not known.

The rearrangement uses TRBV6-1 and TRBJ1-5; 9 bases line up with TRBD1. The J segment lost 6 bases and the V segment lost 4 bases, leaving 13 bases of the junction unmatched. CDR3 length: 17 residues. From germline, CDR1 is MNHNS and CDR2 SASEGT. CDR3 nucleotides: TGTGCCAGCAGTGGGGGGGGCGACAGGGGGTCGGCTCAGCCCCAGCATTTT. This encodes CASSGGGDRGSAQPQHF.

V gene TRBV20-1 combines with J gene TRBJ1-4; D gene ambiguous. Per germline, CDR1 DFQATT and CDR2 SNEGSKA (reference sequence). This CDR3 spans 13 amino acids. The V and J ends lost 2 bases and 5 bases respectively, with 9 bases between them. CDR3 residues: CSARTGGNEKLFF. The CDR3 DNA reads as TGCAGTGCTAGAACCGGCGGGAATGAAAAACTGTTTTTT.

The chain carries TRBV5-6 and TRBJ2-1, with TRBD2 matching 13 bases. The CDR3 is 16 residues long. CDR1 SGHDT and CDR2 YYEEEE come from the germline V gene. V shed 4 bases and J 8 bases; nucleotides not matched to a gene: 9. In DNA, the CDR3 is TGTGCCAGCAGCCTACTAGCGGGGGGGCCTGTGGATGAGCAGTTCTTC. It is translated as CASSLLAGGPVDEQFF.

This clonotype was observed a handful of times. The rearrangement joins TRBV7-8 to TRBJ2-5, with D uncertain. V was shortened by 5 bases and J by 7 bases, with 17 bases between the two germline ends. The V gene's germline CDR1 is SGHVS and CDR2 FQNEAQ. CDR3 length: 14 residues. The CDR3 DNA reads TGTGCCAGCAGCCGCGGACGGGCCACCGTGACCCAGTACTTC. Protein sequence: CASSRGRATVTQYF. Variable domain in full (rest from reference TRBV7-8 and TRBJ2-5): GAGVSQSPRYKVAKRGQDVALRCDPISGHVSLFWYQQALGQGPEFLTYFQNEAQLDKSGLPSDRFFAERPEGSVSTLKIQRTQQEDSAVYLCASSRGRATVTQYFGPGTRLLVL.

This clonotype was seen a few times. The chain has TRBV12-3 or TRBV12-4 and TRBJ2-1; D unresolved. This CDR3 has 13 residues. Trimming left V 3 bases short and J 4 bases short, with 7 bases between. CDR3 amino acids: CASSFMHYNEQFF. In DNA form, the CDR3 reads TGTGCCAGCAGTTTTATGCATTACAATGAGCAGTTCTTC.

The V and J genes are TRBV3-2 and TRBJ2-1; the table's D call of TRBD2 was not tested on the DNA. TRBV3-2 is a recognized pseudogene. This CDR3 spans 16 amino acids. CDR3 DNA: TGTGCCAGCAGCCAAGATCGCCGGGGGGGCTACAATGAGCAGTTCTTC. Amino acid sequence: CASSQDRRGGYNEQFF.

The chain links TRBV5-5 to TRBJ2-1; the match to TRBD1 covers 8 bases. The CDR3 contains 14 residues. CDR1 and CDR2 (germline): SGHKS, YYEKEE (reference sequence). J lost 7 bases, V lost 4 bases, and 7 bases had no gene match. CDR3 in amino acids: CASSPRQGWNEQFF. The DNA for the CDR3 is TGTGCCAGCAGCCCACGACAGGGGTGGAATGAGCAGTTCTTC.

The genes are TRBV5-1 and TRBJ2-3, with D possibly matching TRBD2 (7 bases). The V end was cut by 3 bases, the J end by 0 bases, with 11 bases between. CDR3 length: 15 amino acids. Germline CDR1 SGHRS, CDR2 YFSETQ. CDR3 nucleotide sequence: TGCGCCAGCAGCTGGGGGGGGGCTAGCACAGATACGCAGTATTTT. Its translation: CASSWGGASTDTQYF.

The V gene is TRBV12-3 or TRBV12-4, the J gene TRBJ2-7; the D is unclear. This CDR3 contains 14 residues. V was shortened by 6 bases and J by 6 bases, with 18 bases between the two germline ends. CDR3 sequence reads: CASSREATSREQYF. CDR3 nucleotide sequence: TGTGCCAGCAGCCGCGAGGCGACCTCTCGCGAGCAGTACTTC.

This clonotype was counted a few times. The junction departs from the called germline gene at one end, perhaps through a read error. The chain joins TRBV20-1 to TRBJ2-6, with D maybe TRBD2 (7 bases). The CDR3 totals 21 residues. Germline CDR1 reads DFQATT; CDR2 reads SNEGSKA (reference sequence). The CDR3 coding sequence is TGCAGTGCTAGAGGGGGGGGCAGGCATACCGAGGGAAGCTCTGCGGCCAACGTCCTGACTTTC. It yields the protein CSARGGGRHTEGSSAANVLTF.

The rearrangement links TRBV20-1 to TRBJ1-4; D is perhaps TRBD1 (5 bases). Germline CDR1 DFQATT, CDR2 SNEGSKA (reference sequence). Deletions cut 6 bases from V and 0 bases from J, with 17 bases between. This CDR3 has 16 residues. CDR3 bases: TGCAGTGCCCCACGGGGTCAGGGAGCAACTAATGAAAAACTGTTTTTT. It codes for CSAPRGQGATNEKLFF.

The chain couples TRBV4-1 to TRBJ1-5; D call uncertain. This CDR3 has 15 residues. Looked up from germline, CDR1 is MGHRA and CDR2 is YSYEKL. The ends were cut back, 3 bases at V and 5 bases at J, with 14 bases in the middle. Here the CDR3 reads CASSQREGSDQPQHF. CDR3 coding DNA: TGCGCCAGCAGCCAGAGGGAGGGATCCGATCAGCCCCAGCATTTT.

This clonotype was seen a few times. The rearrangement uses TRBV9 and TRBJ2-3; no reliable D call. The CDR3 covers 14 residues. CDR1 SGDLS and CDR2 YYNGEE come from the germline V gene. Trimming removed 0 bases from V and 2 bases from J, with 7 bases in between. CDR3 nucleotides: TGTGCCAGCAGCGTAGATCCAGACACAGATACGCAGTATTTT. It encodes CASSVDPDTDTQYF.

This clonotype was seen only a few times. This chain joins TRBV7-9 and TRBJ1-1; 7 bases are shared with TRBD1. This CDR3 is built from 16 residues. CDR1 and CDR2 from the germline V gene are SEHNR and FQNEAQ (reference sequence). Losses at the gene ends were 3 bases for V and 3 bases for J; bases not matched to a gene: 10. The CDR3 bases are TGTGCCAGCAGCTTCGGCAGGGGGAGGAGGGACACTGAAGCTTTCTTT. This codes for CASSFGRGRRDTEAFF. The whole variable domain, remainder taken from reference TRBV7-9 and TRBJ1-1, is DTGVSQNPRHKITKRGQNVTFRCDPISEHNRLYWYRQTLGQGPEFLTYFQNEAQLEKSRLLSDRFSAERPKGSFSTLEIQRTEQGDSAMYLCASSFGRGRRDTEAFFGQGTRLTVV.

The CDR3 nucleotides read TGTGCCAGTAGTATTCAGGGGCTCAACTCCTACGAGCAGTACTTC. Translated: CASSIQGLNSYEQYF. This chain links TRBV19 with TRBJ2-7; tentative D call: TRBD1 (6 bases). The CDR3 is made up of 15 amino acids. With 3 bases removed from V and 0 bases from J, the gap between germline ends came to 12 bases. CDR1 and CDR2 (germline): LNHDA, SQIVND (reference sequence).

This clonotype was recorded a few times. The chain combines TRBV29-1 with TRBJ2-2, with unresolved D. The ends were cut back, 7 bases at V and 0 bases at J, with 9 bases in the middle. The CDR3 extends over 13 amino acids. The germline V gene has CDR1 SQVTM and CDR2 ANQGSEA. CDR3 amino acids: CSGRRSNTGELFF. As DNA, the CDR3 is TGCAGCGGGAGACGCTCGAACACCGGGGAGCTGTTTTTT.

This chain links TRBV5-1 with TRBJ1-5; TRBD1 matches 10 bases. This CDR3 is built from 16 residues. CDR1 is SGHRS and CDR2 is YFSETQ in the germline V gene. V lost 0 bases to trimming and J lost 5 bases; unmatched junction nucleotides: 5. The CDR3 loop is CASSLAWDRGDQPQHF. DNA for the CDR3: TGCGCCAGCAGCTTGGCGTGGGACAGGGGCGATCAGCCCCAGCATTTT. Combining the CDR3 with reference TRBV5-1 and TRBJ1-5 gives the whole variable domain KAGVTQTPRYLIKTRGQQVTLSCSPISGHRSVSWYQQTPGQGLQFLFEYFSETQRNKGNFPGRFSGRQFSNSRSEMNVSTLELGDSALYLCASSLAWDRGDQPQHFGDGTRLSIL.

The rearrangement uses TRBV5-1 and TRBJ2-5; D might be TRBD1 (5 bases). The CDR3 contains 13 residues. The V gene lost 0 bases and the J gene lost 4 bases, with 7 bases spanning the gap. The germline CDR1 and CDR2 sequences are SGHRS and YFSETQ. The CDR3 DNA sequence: TGCGCCAGCAGCTTGGAAGGGGCAGAGACCCAGTACTTC. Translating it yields CASSLEGAETQYF.

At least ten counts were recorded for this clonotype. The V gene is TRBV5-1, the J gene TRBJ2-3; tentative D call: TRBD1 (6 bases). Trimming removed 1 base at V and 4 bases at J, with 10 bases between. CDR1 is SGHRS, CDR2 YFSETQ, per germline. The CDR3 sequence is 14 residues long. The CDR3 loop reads CASSLSGDADTQYF. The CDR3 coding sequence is TGCGCCAGCAGCTTGTCAGGGGACGCAGATACGCAGTATTTT. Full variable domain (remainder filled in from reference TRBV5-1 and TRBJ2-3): KAGVTQTPRYLIKTRGQQVTLSCSPISGHRSVSWYQQTPGQGLQFLFEYFSETQRNKGNFPGRFSGRQFSNSRSEMNVSTLELGDSALYLCASSLSGDADTQYFGPGTRLTVL.

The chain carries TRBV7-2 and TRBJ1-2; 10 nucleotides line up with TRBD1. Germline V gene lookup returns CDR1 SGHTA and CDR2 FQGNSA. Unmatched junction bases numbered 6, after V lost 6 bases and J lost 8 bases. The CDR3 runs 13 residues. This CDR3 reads CASRGTGAQGYTF. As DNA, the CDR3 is TGTGCCAGCAGGGGGACAGGGGCGCAGGGCTACACCTTC.

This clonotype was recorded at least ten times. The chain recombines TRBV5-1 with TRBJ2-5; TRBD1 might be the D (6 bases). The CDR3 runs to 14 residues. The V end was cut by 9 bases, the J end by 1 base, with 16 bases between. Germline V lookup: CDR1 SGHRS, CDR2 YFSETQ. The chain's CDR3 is CATSGGRAQETQYF. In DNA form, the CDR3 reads TGCGCCACCTCTGGGGGCAGAGCCCAAGAGACCCAGTACTTC. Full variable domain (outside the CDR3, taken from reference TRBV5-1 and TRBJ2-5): KAGVTQTPRYLIKTRGQQVTLSCSPISGHRSVSWYQQTPGQGLQFLFEYFSETQRNKGNFPGRFSGRQFSNSRSEMNVSTLELGDSALYLCATSGGRAQETQYFGPGTRLLVL.

This chain's CDR3 is CASSEGARNYGYTF. Written as DNA, the CDR3 is TGTGCCAGCAGCGAGGGGGCTCGTAACTATGGCTACACCTTC. The chain recombines TRBV14 with TRBJ1-2, with 7 bases matching TRBD1. The trim removed 5 bases at V and 1 base at J, leaving 4 bases unmatched. The CDR3 length is 14 residues. The germline V gene has CDR1 SGHDN and CDR2 FVKESK. The variable domain in full, with the rest retrieved from reference TRBV14 and TRBJ1-2, is EAGVTQFPSHSVIEKGQTVTLRCDPISGHDNLYWYRRVMGKEIKFLLHFVKESKQDESGMPNNRFLAERTGGTYSTLKVQPAELEDSGVYFCASSEGARNYGYTFGSGTRLTVV.

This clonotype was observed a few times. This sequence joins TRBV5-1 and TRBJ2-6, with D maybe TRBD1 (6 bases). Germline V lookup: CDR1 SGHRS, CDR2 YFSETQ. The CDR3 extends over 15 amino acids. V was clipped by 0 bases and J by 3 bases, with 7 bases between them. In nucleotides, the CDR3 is TGCGCCAGCAGCTTGGAGGGGGTTGGGGCCAACGTCCTGACTTTC. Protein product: CASSLEGVGANVLTF.

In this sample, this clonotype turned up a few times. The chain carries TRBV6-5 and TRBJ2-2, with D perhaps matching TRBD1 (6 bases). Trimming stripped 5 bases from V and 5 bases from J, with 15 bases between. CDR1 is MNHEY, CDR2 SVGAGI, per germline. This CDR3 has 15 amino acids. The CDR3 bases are TGTGCCAGCAGTCCTGAAGGGGGTTGGACCGGGGAGCTGTTTTTT. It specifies CASSPEGGWTGELFF.

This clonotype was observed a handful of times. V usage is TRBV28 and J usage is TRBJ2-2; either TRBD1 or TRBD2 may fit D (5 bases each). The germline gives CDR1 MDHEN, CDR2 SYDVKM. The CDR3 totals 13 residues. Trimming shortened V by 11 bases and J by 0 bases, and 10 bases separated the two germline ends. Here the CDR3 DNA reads TGTGCCTTGGGGACCTCGAACACCGGGGAGCTGTTTTTT. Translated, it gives CALGTSNTGELFF.

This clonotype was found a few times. CDR3 amino acids: CASSYGTANNEKLFF. DNA of the CDR3: TGCGCCAGCAGCTACGGGACGGCTAATAATGAAAAACTGTTTTTT. This rearrangement joins TRBV5-1 to TRBJ1-4; D is possibly TRBD1 (5 bases). V was cut by 3 bases and J by 4 bases, with 13 bases left in between. There are 15 residues in the CDR3. Germline V gene sequence: CDR1 SGHRS, CDR2 YFSETQ.